These 10 T cell receptor beta chains were sequenced from one sample in a study of molecular identifiers for immune sequencing clone quantification. MiXCR, run by TCRdb on the PCR reads, gives a single entry per CDR3 protein. This repertoire shows about 640,000 distinct CDR3 sequences, just under 20% found once; its top ten account for 0.85% to 0.9%. The source material was naive CD8+ T cells from blood, with Jurkat cell RNA spiked in. Stated subset: FACS-sorted CD8+CD4-CCR7+CD45RA+ naive T cells. The receptor source for this set is a human donor in good health. Some libraries in this study had Jurkat cell RNA spiked in.

With respect to this clonotype: A read error may produce the germline difference seen at one junction end. Here the CDR3 reads CANSDTRTKNTGELFF. CDR3 nucleotides: TGTGCCAACAGTGACACCAGGACAAAAAACACCGGGGAGCTGTTTTTT. The chain combines TRBV6-4 with TRBJ2-2; maybe TRBD1 (5 bases). This CDR3 has 16 residues. Germline loops: CDR1 MRHNA, CDR2 SNTAGT.

This clonotype was seen more than once but under ten times. An end of the junction does not agree with germline; a read error may underlie this. The chain combines TRBV30 with TRBJ1-1; unclear D gene. CDR3 size: 14 residues. Germline V gene sequence: CDR1 GTSNPN, CDR2 SVGIG (reference sequence). The CDR3 sequence: CARSVSFGGTEAFF. As DNA, the CDR3 is TGTGCCCGGAGTGTATCTTTTGGAGGCACTGAAGCTTTCTTT.

Ten or more counts support this clonotype. J is TRBJ2-7 and V is TRBV12-3 or TRBV12-4; 9 bases map to TRBD1. Unmatched junction bases numbered 12, after V lost 2 bases and J lost 7 bases. This CDR3 has 16 residues. CDR3 DNA sequence: TGTGCCAGCAGTTTATACACCAGGGACAGGGTCGATGAGCAGTACTTC. The encoded protein is CASSLYTRDRVDEQYF.

A word on this clonotype: At one boundary the junction diverges from the germline segment, which might be a read error. V usage is TRBV15 and J usage is TRBJ1-3; no definite D call. Per germline, CDR1 LNHNV and CDR2 YYDKDF (reference sequence). The CDR3 extends over 16 amino acids. The CDR3 loop reads CATGSAGSVPGNTIYF. In DNA form, the CDR3 reads TGTGCCACCGGCAGTGCTGGGAGCGTCCCTGGAAACACCATATATTTT.

As concerns this clonotype: A much larger clonotype is one base distant, so this may be a read error. The chain joins TRBV19 to TRBJ2-3, with D unresolved. The CDR3 totals 16 residues. Germline values: CDR1 LNHDA, CDR2 SQIVND (reference sequence). The CDR3 protein is CTSSIGWRSPTDTQYF. CDR3 nucleotide sequence: TGTACCAGTAGTATAGGTTGGCGATCTCCGACAGATACGCAGTATTTT.

Ten or more counts support this clonotype. The gene calls are TRBV6-2 or TRBV6-3 and TRBJ1-1, with D perhaps matching TRBD1 (5 bases). The germline V gene has CDR1 MNHEY and CDR2 SVGEGT. This CDR3 has 12 residues. Trimming removed 0 bases from V and 13 bases from J, with 12 bases in between. In nucleotides, the CDR3 is TGTGCCAGCAGTTACTCCGGGACTACACTTTTCTTT. Its protein product is CASSYSGTTLFF.

Of note for this clonotype: At one end the junction does not follow the germline gene, possibly because of a read error. The chain carries TRBV28 and TRBJ2-1; the match to TRBD2 covers 9 bases. This CDR3 spans 17 amino acids. In germline, CDR1 is MDHEN, CDR2 SYDVKM. CDR3 sequence: CASSYGLARSSYNGQFF. DNA of the CDR3: TGTGCCAGCAGTTACGGACTAGCGAGGAGCTCCTACAATGGGCAGTTCTTC.

This clonotype turned up a few times. The V gene is TRBV10-3, the J gene TRBJ2-5, with D unclear. The V end lost 2 bases, the J end lost 5 bases, and 9 bases lay between the germline ends. CDR3 length: 13 residues. CDR1 ENHRY and CDR2 SYGVKD come from the germline V gene. CDR3 region: CAISEEAFETQYF. CDR3 nucleotide sequence: TGTGCCATCAGTGAGGAAGCGTTCGAGACCCAGTACTTC.

Turning to this clonotype: A much larger clone is a single base away; this may be a read error. The chain has TRBV20-1 and TRBJ2-5; 9 nucleotides align to TRBD2. The CDR3 runs to 14 residues. Germline lookup yields CDR1 DFQATT and CDR2 SNEGSKA (reference sequence). The V segment lost 5 bases and the J segment 7 bases; nucleotides outside the gene matches: 11. CDR3 coding DNA: TGCAGTGCTTGGCCAGCGGGAGGAGGCGGGACCCAGTACTTC. Amino acid sequence: CSAWPAGGGGTQYF.

Remarks on this clonotype: The junction shows a germline mismatch at one end, possibly a read error. The J gene is TRBJ2-1, the V gene TRBV7-8; 11 bases align to TRBD2. The CDR3 runs to 15 residues. Germline loops: CDR1 SGHVS, CDR2 FQNEAQ. The CDR3 reads CASGLDLAGGGEQFF. CDR3 DNA sequence: TGTGCCAGCGGCTTAGACCTAGCGGGGGGTGGCGAGCAGTTCTTC.